The rows below give T cell receptor beta chains drawn from one sample of a study of blood T cell repertoires in COVID-19. Using immunoSEQ multiplex PCR, the repertoire was profiled, and TCRdb retains in-frame clones only, with some absent. Of over 200,000 clones listed, roughly nine tenths were seen once; the top ten hold around 0.72%. Sequencing was done on a sample of peripheral blood. These receptors were taken from a man in his forties with acute or convalescent COVID-19. The CDR3 runs from the conserved cysteine through the conserved F or W. The size entry is marked missing in some rows and otherwise reads once, few, many or a size class.

TRBV20-1,TRBJ1-6,NA,11,CSAGQGTPLHF
TRBV6-5,TRBJ1-1,once,12,CASSFDRNEAFF
TRBV15,TRBJ2-7,few,16,CATSKGQGLNSYEQYF
TRBV11-2,TRBJ1-2,NA,13,CASSLGQLDGYTF
TRBV7-2,TRBJ2-3,NA,16,CASRPYSGRAGDTQYF
TRBV21-1,TRBJ2-1,NA,19,CASSKKRLAGVSSYNEQFF
TRBV19,TRBJ2-1,NA,15,CASSSLAGAYNEQFF
TRBV6-2/TRBV6-3,TRBJ1-5,NA,17,CASSYSIRDRGNQPQHF
TRBV9,TRBJ2-1,NA,13,CASSVGGDNEQFF
TRBV19,TRBJ1-1,NA,13,CASSGGLLTEAFF
TRBV11-2,TRBJ2-1,NA,16,CASSLVAGPPYNEQFF
TRBV6-5,TRBJ2-7,NA,14,CASRKPGGLGEQYF
TRBV6-5,TRBJ2-7,NA,13,CASSYYGSYEQYF
TRBV4-1,TRBJ1-5,NA,20,CASSQPDGGQGLGLNQPQHF
TRBV5-1,TRBJ1-3,NA,12,CASSQQGNTIYF
TRBV30,TRBJ1-6,NA,12,CAWTGGRTPLHF
TRBV7-9,TRBJ1-5,NA,15,CASSLSTGGIQPQHF
TRBV7-9,TRBJ2-5,NA,15,CASSLALGDLETQYF
TRBV6-4,TRBJ2-3,NA,16,CASSDYRGVPFDTQYF
TRBV3-1/TRBV3-2,TRBJ1-2,NA,16,CASSPSGTSANYGYTF
TRBV2,TRBJ1-1,NA,14,CASSTPGQNTEAFF
TRBV18,TRBJ2-7,NA,14,CASSPPPGTYEQYF
TRBV9,TRBJ2-7,NA,14,CASSTTGKAYEQYF
TRBV16,TRBJ1-5,NA,14,CASSQGGLNQPQHF
TRBV14,TRBJ2-5,NA,17,CASSHLIEETLQETQYF
TRBV18,TRBJ1-3,NA,15,CASSPPRGSGNTIYF
TRBV19,TRBJ2-7,few,14,CASSISSYSYEQYF
TRBV5-6,TRBJ2-7,NA,14,CASSSIRRLYEQYF
TRBV28,TRBJ1-4,NA,15,CASSSPFRGPEKLFF
TRBV19,TRBJ1-2,NA,13,CASGQGANYGYTF
TRBV6-6,TRBJ2-2,NA,14,CASSRGVDTGELFF
TRBV4-1,TRBJ2-7,NA,16,CASSQARGTGGYEQYF
TRBV5-1,TRBJ2-3,NA,16,CASSLLAGVGTDTQYF
TRBV6-2/TRBV6-3,TRBJ2-1,NA,15,CASSKAGVGDNEQFF
TRBV9,TRBJ2-5,NA,15,CASSPLGDRQETQYF
TRBV9,TRBJ2-3,NA,16,CASPVGTSASTDTQYF
TRBV25-1,TRBJ2-7,NA,17,CASTLCPGTAFSYEQYF
TRBV25-1,TRBJ2-5,NA,11,CASKGGETQYF
TRBV27,TRBJ2-1,NA,15,CASSLTSGPYNEQFF
TRBV28,TRBJ1-1,once,17,CASLTVESGRGNTEAFF
TRBV5-4,TRBJ1-4,NA,16,CASSLGGGVVNEKLFF
TRBV7-8,TRBJ2-7,NA,13,CASSLRFRLWQYF
TRBV5-5,TRBJ2-2,NA,16,CASSFSPGTTTGELFF
TRBV6-4,TRBJ2-5,NA,12,CASCWLAETQYF
TRBV3-1/TRBV3-2,TRBJ2-7,NA,13,CASSRGDSYEQYF
TRBV19,TRBJ1-1,NA,17,CASGILTGARGNTEAFF
TRBV5-5,TRBJ1-6,NA,14,CASSPGRENSPLHF
TRBV4-2,TRBJ1-2,NA,14,CASSQKQAIYGYTF
TRBV9,TRBJ2-3,NA,15,CASSEGGYSADTQYF
TRBV6-5,TRBJ2-2,NA,15,CASSPDRASSGELFF
TRBV2,TRBJ1-2,NA,12,CASRDWEIGYTF
TRBV30,TRBJ2-1,NA,12,CAWSQTSSGGFF
TRBV7-2,TRBJ2-7,once,13,CASSLTGQDEQYF
TRBV7-9,TRBJ2-5,NA,15,CASSFIGGYQEIQYF
TRBV7-9,TRBJ2-1,NA,16,CASTDGGSGRYNEQFF
TRBV6-6,TRBJ1-2,NA,15,CASSLRQGAYYGYTF